The following is a T cell receptor beta chain sequence with its context. Additional DNA sequences in this sample encode the identical CDR3. Methods used by the authors: Reference gene primer amplification gave nucleated cell count estimates. Profiling relied on immunoSEQ multiplex PCR, and the TCRdb table lists in-frame clones only, not all of them. The DNA gave D and trimming, while V, J and clone size come from that table. The profile shows more than 65,000 clones, about three quarters of them singletons. The data were taken from a study of blood T cell repertoires in COVID-19. Turning to the study itself: Both acute and convalescent COVID-19 samples were obtained from the United States, Italy and Spain. PBMCs, B-cell-depleted T cells, or T cells provided the cDNA or gDNA that made up the material.

This receptor was obtained from a woman older than 75 with active or convalescent COVID-19. Sequencing was carried out using peripheral blood.

The CDR3 sequence is CASSEFIAGRGDTQYF. In nucleotides, the CDR3 is TGTGCCAGCAGTGAATTTATAGCGGGGCGTGGAGATACGCAGTATTTT. The chain uses TRBV6-1 and TRBJ2-3, with 8 bases that match TRBD2. The CDR3 runs to 16 residues. J lost 5 bases, V lost 2 bases, and 9 bases had no gene match. Per germline, CDR1 MNHNS and CDR2 SASEGT.